Sample share makes the clone carrying this T cell receptor beta chain medium-sized. BIOMED2 TRB-A/B primer pools were used in multiplex TRB PCR. TCRdb used MiXCR to reprocess the multiplex PCR reads, holding one entry per CDR3 protein. The profile shows about 8,900 distinct CDR3 sequences, 30% to 45% of them singletons. This sample is drawn from a study of T and B cells in COVID-19 patients. From blood, roughly 250-500 ng of genomic DNA served as TRB template. Sequencing was performed on blood. The receptor was isolated from a human donor with active COVID-19.

The CDR3 here is CSVARGRGYEQYF. CDR3 in DNA: TGCAGCGTTGCGAGGGGCAGGGGCTACGAGCAGTACTTC. The rearrangement uses TRBV29-1 and TRBJ2-7, with TRBD1 as a possible D gene (6 bases). The CDR3 contains 13 residues. V shed 4 bases and J shed 3 bases, with 13 bases lying between them. CDR1 is SQVTM and CDR2 is ANQGSEA in the germline V gene.